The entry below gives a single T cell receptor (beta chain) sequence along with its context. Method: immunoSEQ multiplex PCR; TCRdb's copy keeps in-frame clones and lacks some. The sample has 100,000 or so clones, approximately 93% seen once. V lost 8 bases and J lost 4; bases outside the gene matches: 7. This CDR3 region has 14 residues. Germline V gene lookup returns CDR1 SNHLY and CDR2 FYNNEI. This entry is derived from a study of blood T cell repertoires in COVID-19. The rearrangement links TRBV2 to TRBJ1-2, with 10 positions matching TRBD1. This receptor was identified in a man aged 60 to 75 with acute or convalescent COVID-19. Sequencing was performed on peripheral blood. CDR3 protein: CASGAGTGAYGYTF. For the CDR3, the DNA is TGTGCCAGCGGCGCCGGGACAGGGGCCTATGGCTACACCTTC. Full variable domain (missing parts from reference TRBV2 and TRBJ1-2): EPEVTQTPSHQVTQMGQEVILRCVPISNHLYFYWYRQILGQKVEFLVSFYNNEISEKSEIFDDQFSVERPDGSNFTLKIRSTKLEDSAMYFCASGAGTGAYGYTFGSGTRLTVV.